A selection of T cell receptor beta chains follows, all from one sample in a study of T cells in Graves' hyperthyroidism and ophthalmopathy. A single record per CDR3 protein comes from TCRdb applying MiXCR to the multiplex PCR reads. The data show about 95,000 distinct CDR3 sequences, approximately 39% seen once. The sequencing sample was made of peripheral blood or thyroid tissue (not recorded which). The receptors come from a woman in her twenties or thirties with Graves' hyperthyroidism. Each CDR3 is given without its conserved first and last residue. Fields, in order: clone size, J gene, V gene, CDR3 protein. A clone size is listed for some rows: how often the clone was seen (once, few, many), or a class if it is expanded.

- TRBJ2-5 TRBV14 ASRPSRWREETQY
many TRBJ2-3 TRBV5-1 ASSLDRTTDTQY
- TRBJ1-6 TRBV2 ASGTVMGSPLH
- TRBJ1-2 TRBV2 ATSLWTGGEGYGYT
- TRBJ1-2 TRBV7-6 ASSPPPGTGGGYT
many TRBJ2-5 TRBV5-1 ASSIGTGQETQY
- TRBJ2-7 TRBV18 ASSPLRQGSLYEQY
- TRBJ2-5 TRBV2 ASREGLAGVGTQY
few TRBJ1-2 TRBV25-1 ASSDSFGYGYT
many TRBJ1-4 TRBV12-3/TRBV12-4 ASSPPRFNEKLF
many TRBJ1-4 TRBV7-2 ASSLTVPPGKLF
- TRBJ1-2 TRBV4-3 ASSQEWGYNYGYT
many TRBJ2-7 TRBV7-3 ASSLSPGSPAGEQY
many TRBJ2-7 TRBV5-1 ASSFLAGEAGEQY
many TRBJ2-5 TRBV28 ASSSLAGDETQY
- TRBJ2-7 TRBV20-1 GATGGGRYKQY
once TRBJ2-5 TRBV7-3 ASSSGTRASQY
many TRBJ2-7 TRBV5-1 ASRLGDRGMREQY
- TRBJ1-5 TRBV9 ALSEDRGNQPQH
- TRBJ1-2 TRBV6-6 ASSSQTGGSYGYT
many TRBJ1-1 TRBV12-3/TRBV12-4 ASSLEWVGTEAF
many TRBJ2-2 TRBV20-1 SARASGVAGELF
many TRBJ1-1 TRBV5-1 ASSYSGQGAGWNTEAF
- TRBJ2-7 TRBV7-9 ASSHAGGGEQY
- TRBJ2-5 TRBV6-1 ASSEGVQETQY
- TRBJ1-1 TRBV29-1 SVFVRVRGNTEAL
once TRBJ2-6 TRBV7-3 AGSFGGSGASVLT
many TRBJ1-3 TRBV7-2 ASSSRQGGTIY
- TRBJ1-5 TRBV20-1 GGEHQETQH
medium-sized TRBJ2-5 TRBV10-3 AISDPRPLLRETQY
- TRBJ2-5 TRBV20-1 GASLPRSGSGQY
many TRBJ1-5 TRBV2 ASSDSGLNQPQH
- TRBJ2-7 TRBV7-2 ASSQNRGQGGEQY
many TRBJ1-1 TRBV19 ASSPRDTEAF
- TRBJ1-2 TRBV12-3/TRBV12-4 ASSFARNYGYT
many TRBJ1-5 TRBV15 ATRSREGARGGQPQH
many TRBJ2-7 TRBV10-3 ATASRGLYQY
many TRBJ2-7 TRBV7-6 ASSLRSSGPYEQY
many TRBJ2-3 TRBV7-2 ASSTVLAGGTDTQY
- TRBJ2-2 TRBV7-2 ASSPPRGQTNTRELF
many TRBJ1-5 TRBV12-3/TRBV12-4 ASTKVSNQPQH
many TRBJ1-2 TRBV15 ATSLHRGWNYGYT
- TRBJ1-6 TRBV15 ATSRGSPAVTLH
few TRBJ2-2 TRBV2 ASRGRVPGSCF
many TRBJ2-7 TRBV28 ASRLAFSSEQY
many TRBJ1-6 TRBV9 ASSETDRDLLSPLH
- TRBJ2-7 TRBV5-5 ASSLVFNEFYEQY
few TRBJ1-6 TRBV6-5 ASSLCSLLRNSPLH
many TRBJ2-3 TRBV4-1 ASSQLTDTQY
many TRBJ2-7 TRBV7-8 ASSSTSATYEQY
few TRBJ2-7 TRBV28 ASNGQGARGYEQY
- TRBJ1-1 TRBV2 ASSDGGTEAF
- TRBJ1-2 TRBV9 ASSVHGQGGGYT
- TRBJ2-7 TRBV7-6 ASSLGLAGAPYEQY
- TRBJ1-5 TRBV20-1 SASRPDSLGTDQPQH
- TRBJ2-3 TRBV5-4 ASSLSGSGSSTDTQY
many TRBJ1-1 TRBV7-9 ASSPQGAVTEAF
many TRBJ2-7 TRBV6-5 AIRRGREQY